This TCR beta chain was profiled in a study of post-analysis software for immune sequencing data (dated by TCRdb to between 2014 and 2017). Study-level background: Disease courses on record covered relapsing-remitting, secondary progressive and progressive-relapsing multiple sclerosis, though some patients had no subtype annotation. A subset of samples was prepared in parallel using single-end sample barcoding, then pooled and co-amplified after Illumina adapter ligation. Patient repertoires were compared against roughly 11 previously published healthy control repertoires from donors aged 6 to 25 years. What the research found in general, with its limitations: Significantly higher frequencies in patients than in controls were found for roughly 5 TRBV segments, including TRBV5-6, TRBV5-1 and TRBV20-1. Strong co-clustering of samples prepared in the same batch was shown by direct clustering with F measure, prompting a batch-effect correction. The multiple sclerosis patient group was slightly younger than the control group. Multiple sclerosis patients had significantly lower normalized Chao1 diversity than controls, a result that suggests substantial peripheral T-cell clonal expansion.

Sequences SGHTA (CDR1) and FQGNSA (CDR2) are obtained from the germline V gene. V was cut back by 4 bases and J by 4 bases, leaving a gap of 16 bases between them. The CDR3 contains 15 residues, cysteine and phenylalanine counted. Of all the DNA, just the CDR3 is kept, 45 bases in frame from base 1. To demonstrate the VDJtools post-analysis software, TCR beta repertoires were profiled from the peripheral blood of 10 to 15 young patients with multiple sclerosis. Multiple sclerosis patients were children and adolescents aged about 6 to 15 years. The method was PCR. Instrument used: Illumina HiSeq 2500. Unique molecular identifiers were incorporated into TCR beta cDNA libraries to reduce PCR and sequencing biases. Per 1 to 10 million input T cells, approximately 500,000 cDNA molecules were obtained, such that each molecule approximated one T cell. The patient libraries were prepared and sequenced using the same protocol as the earlier healthy control dataset. Samples belonging to the same batch were prepared together, multiplexed and sequenced on a shared HiSeq lane. Turning to the authors' computational methods: Raw barcoded reads were processed with MIGEC, discarding single-read molecular identifier groups before consensus assembly and CDR3 extraction. Clonotype tables were post-analysed with VDJtools, and diversity was normalized by down-sampling all datasets to the smallest sample size. To correct batch-related cross-sample contamination, repertoire overlap clustering matched CDR3 amino acid sequences but not nucleotide sequences. The public reads were reprocessed in TCRdb via fastp at Q25 and MiXCR, keeping in-frame beta chains. Every CDR3 protein is listed once, alongside the most common genes and DNA of its rows. TCRdb, not the authors, supplied the V and J calls. The sample has roughly 730,000 distinct CDR3 sequences on record, around 27% of them singletons. The ten most abundant clones make up approximately 0.55% of the sample.

The sample holds a few counts of this clonotype. Its antigen remains undetermined. Base-call qualities are not available, and no considerably larger clone is one nucleotide away. The source material was blood. The TCR originated in a girl aged 10-17 years with multiple sclerosis. The chain uses TRBV7-2 and TRBJ1-2; D gene: possibly TRBD1, on 5 matching bases. The CDR3 corresponds to CASSSKPGRTYGYTF. The nucleotide sequence is given as TGTGCCAGCAGCTCTAAACCGGGACGGACCTATGGCTACACCTTC.